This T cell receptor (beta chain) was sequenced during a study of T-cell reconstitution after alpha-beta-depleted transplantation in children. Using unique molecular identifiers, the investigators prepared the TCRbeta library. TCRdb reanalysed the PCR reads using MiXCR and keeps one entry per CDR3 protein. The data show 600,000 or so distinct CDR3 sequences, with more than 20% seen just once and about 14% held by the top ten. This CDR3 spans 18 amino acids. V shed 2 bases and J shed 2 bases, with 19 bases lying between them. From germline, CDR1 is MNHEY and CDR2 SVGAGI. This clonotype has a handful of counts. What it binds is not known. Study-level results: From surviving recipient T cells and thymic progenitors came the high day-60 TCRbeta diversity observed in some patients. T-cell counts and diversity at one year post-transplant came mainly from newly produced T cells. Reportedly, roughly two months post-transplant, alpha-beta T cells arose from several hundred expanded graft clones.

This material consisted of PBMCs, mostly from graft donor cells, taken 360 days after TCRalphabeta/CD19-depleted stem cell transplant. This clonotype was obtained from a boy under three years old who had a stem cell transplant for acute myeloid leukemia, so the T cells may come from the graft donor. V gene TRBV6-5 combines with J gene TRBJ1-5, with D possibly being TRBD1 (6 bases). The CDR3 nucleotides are TGTGCCAGCAGTTACCCGACAGGTAGCCCGATTCGCAATCAGCCCCAGCATTTT. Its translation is CASSYPTGSPIRNQPQHF.